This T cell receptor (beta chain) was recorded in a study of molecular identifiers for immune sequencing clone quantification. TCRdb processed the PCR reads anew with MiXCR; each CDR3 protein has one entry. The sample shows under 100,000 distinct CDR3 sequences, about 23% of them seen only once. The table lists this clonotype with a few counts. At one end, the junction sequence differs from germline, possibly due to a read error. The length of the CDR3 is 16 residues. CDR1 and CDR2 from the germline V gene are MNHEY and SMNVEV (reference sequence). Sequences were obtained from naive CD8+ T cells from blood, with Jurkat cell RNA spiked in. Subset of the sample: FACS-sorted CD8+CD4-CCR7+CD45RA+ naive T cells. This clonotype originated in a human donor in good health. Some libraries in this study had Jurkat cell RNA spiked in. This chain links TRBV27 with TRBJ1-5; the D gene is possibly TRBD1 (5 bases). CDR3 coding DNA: TGTGCCGGCAGTTTAAGGGTTGGCGGGGGGGATCAGCCCCAGCATTTT. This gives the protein CAGSLRVGGGDQPQHF.